This TCR beta chain was recovered during a study of response to subunit inactivated influenza vaccine. This clonotype was seen ten or more times. The target antigen is unknown. Germline CDR1 is MNHEY and CDR2 is SVGAGI. V lost 9 bases and J 4 bases, leaving 12 bases between the germline ends. The CDR3 covers 12 residues. TCRdb analysed the RT-PCR reads with MiXCR anew, one entry per CDR3 protein. The sample contains some 500,000 distinct CDR3 sequences, approximately 16% of which appear only once. Study results and caveats: Each seasonal influenza vaccination recruits few new T cells, the authors suggested.

The rearrangement joins TRBV6-5 to TRBJ1-2, with a possible D match to TRBD1 (5 bases). This sample comprised CD4+ T cells sorted from PBMCs, obtained 23 to 25 months after vaccination. The TCR comes from a man aged 45 to 70 who received an inactivated influenza vaccine. Written as DNA, the CDR3 is TGTGCCAGTGCGGACAAACCCTATGGCTACACCTTC. The encoded protein is CASADKPYGYTF.